A single sample gave rise to the 15 T cell receptor beta chains below, sequenced in a study of T cells expressing NK-cell markers. TCRdb re-called the 5' RACE reads and catalogs CDR3 proteins one per entry, DNA excluded. The sample table sets out 200,000 to 300,000 distinct CDR3 sequences. Sequenced sample: blood T cells: a sorted CD56 or NKG2C T cell subset, CD4+ or CD8+ T cells, or bulk PBMC T cells (not recorded which). These receptors all stem from a man in his late teens or twenties in good health.

The rearrangement links TRBV5-1 to TRBJ1-3; TCRdb picks TRBD1, but there is no DNA to check that call. This CDR3 is 17 amino acids long. Germline loops: CDR1 SGHRS, CDR2 YFSETQ. CDR3 sequence reads: CASSSGDRDAFGNTIYF.

The gene calls are TRBV27 and TRBJ2-1; checking the TCRdb D call of TRBD1 is not possible without DNA. Germline V gene lookup returns CDR1 MNHEY and CDR2 SMNVEV (reference sequence). The CDR3 sequence is 16 residues long. CDR3 amino acids: CASSSIQGARHNEQFF.

This chain connects TRBV28 to TRBJ2-6. This CDR3 has 15 amino acids. The germline CDR1 and CDR2 sequences are MDHEN and SYDVKM. CDR3 sequence reads: CASSLESPGANVLTF.

The V call is TRBV10-3, the J call TRBJ2-1; TCRdb lists TRBD1, though no DNA is available to test this call. The CDR3 runs 18 residues. CDR1 and CDR2 from the germline V gene are ENHRY and SYGVKD. The CDR3 sequence: CAISESAGLSSSYNEQFF.

The CDR3 protein is CASSGRGPMNTEAFF. The chain recombines TRBV11-2 with TRBJ1-1; TCRdb's D call, TRBD1, is unchecked because there is no DNA. In germline, CDR1 is SGHAT, CDR2 FQNNGV. CDR3 length: 15 amino acids.

The chain links TRBV12-3 or TRBV12-4 to TRBJ2-3; lacking DNA, the TRBD1 call made by TCRdb goes unchecked. The CDR3 contains 12 residues. CDR3 sequence reads: CASSLGGVLQYF.

The chain carries TRBV7-9 and TRBJ2-2. CDR3 length equals 16 residues. The germline V gene encodes CDR1 SEHNR and CDR2 FQNEAQ (reference sequence). The CDR3 loop is CASSSPGGAGTGELFF.

CDR3 amino acids: CASSLVFSAGVLGELFF. The chain is built from TRBV5-5 and TRBJ2-2; TCRdb returns TRBD2, unconfirmable since there is no DNA. In germline, CDR1 is SGHKS, CDR2 YYEKEE (reference sequence). The CDR3 is 17 amino acids.

This chain connects TRBV19 to TRBJ2-5; the TRBD1 assignment by TCRdb is unverifiable without DNA. CDR1 LNHDA and CDR2 SQIVND come from the germline V gene (reference sequence). The CDR3 runs 13 residues. Here the CDR3 reads CASSIKGAETQYF.

This chain uses TRBV27 with TRBJ1-1; TCRdb's D call of TRBD1 is untestable without DNA. CDR3 size: 15 residues. CDR1 is MNHEY, CDR2 SMNVEV, per germline (reference sequence). CDR3 sequence: CASRTYYRLNTEAFF.

V usage is TRBV2 and J usage is TRBJ2-7. The CDR3 contains 12 residues. Germline CDR1 and CDR2: SNHLY and FYNNEI. The CDR3: CASRLDISGQYF.

This chain joins TRBV11-2 and TRBJ1-2; with no DNA, the TCRdb D assignment of TRBD1 cannot be verified. Germline V gene data show CDR1 as SGHAT and CDR2 as FQNNGV. There are 14 residues in the CDR3. The CDR3 loop is CASSPDRVNYGYTF.

This chain joins TRBV20-1 and TRBJ2-4; the TCRdb call, TRBD1, lacks DNA for checking. Per the germline V gene, CDR1 is DFQATT and CDR2 is SNEGSKA (reference sequence). There are 13 residues in the CDR3. The CDR3 sequence: CSASPGAKNIQYF.

The CDR3 protein is CASSLEGQGAHEQFF. The rearrangement uses TRBV5-1 and TRBJ2-1; TCRdb proposes TRBD1, but this gene call is untestable without DNA. This CDR3 is built from 15 residues. Germline lookup yields CDR1 SGHRS and CDR2 YFSETQ.

The chain couples TRBV29-1 to TRBJ1-5; TCRdb's D gene call, TRBD1, goes unchecked for lack of DNA. Germline loops: CDR1 SQVTM, CDR2 ANQGSEA. The CDR3 is made up of 13 amino acids. This CDR3 is CSVSMGLNQPQHF.